The present T cell receptor beta chain was sequenced within a study of T cells in Graves' hyperthyroidism and ophthalmopathy. Study observations and caveats: The model's output predicted ophthalmopathy at a median of about 6.5 months prior to onset.

This clonotype was seen ten or more times. Antigen specificity is unknown. One junction end does not reproduce the germline sequence, and a read error may be involved. The CDR3 consists of 11 residues. Germline lookup yields CDR1 MDHEN and CDR2 SYDVKM. The patients, who ranged from 18 to 65 in age, presented with newly diagnosed hyperthyroidism lasting under 2 months. PBMCs were derived from roughly 10 ml fresh peripheral blood. There were TCR beta CDR3 regions amplified from RNA transcripts. The HTBI primer set drove a first-round RT-PCR of the TCR CDR3. TCRdb re-derived calls from the multiplex PCR reads in MiXCR, one entry per CDR3 protein. In the table there are 360,000 or so distinct CDR3 sequences, 19% of which are singletons.

The TCR sequence derives from a woman aged 18-35 years with Graves' hyperthyroidism. The rearrangement links TRBV28 to TRBJ2-7; no clear D. Sequencing was carried out using blood. Written as DNA, the CDR3 is TGTGCCAGCAGTACTATCTACGGGCAGTACTTC. The encoded protein is CASSTIYGQYF.